This entry lists 25 T cell receptor beta chains sequenced from one sample in a study of T cell responses to AZD1222 COVID-19 vaccine. The protocol was immunoSEQ multiplex PCR, while the TCRdb copy is restricted to in-frame clones and leaves out a portion. Among approximately 150,000 clones listed, about nine tenths were seen once. The sequences come from peripheral blood, collected 28 days after the second AZD1222 dose. These receptors came from an adult who received the AZD1222 COVID-19 vaccine.

Points on this clone: At one end the junction does not follow the germline gene, possibly because of a read error. The chain links TRBV7-7 to TRBJ2-1, with 7 bases that match TRBD2. This CDR3 region has 15 residues. CDR1 is SSHAT, CDR2 FNYEAQ, per germline (reference sequence). The CDR3 coding sequence is TGTGCTAGCAGTCCCCGATCGGCGGGAGAGGGTGAGCAGTTCTTC. This sequence encodes CASSPRSAGEGEQFF. Together with reference TRBV7-7 and TRBJ2-1, the CDR3 gives the full variable domain: GAGVSQSPRYKVTKRGQDVTLRCDPISSHATLYWYQQALGQGPEFLTYFNYEAQPDKSGLPSDRFSAERPEGSISTLTIQRTEQRDSAMYRCASSPRSAGEGEQFFGPGTRLTVL.

This clone has only one observation. The chain is built from TRBV30 and TRBJ1-1; D ambiguous. The V and J ends lost 1 base and 1 base respectively, with 7 bases between them. This CDR3 comprises 13 residues. Germline V gene sequence: CDR1 GTSNPN, CDR2 SVGIG (reference sequence). Here the CDR3 reads CAWSGPANTEAFF. The CDR3, as DNA: TGTGCCTGGAGTGGGCCCGCGAACACTGAAGCTTTCTTT.

V gene TRBV5-5 combines with J gene TRBJ2-5; D might be TRBD2 (5 bases). This CDR3 spans 16 amino acids. Germline-derived CDR1 and CDR2 are SGHKS and YYEKEE (reference sequence). Trimming took 1 base from V and 4 from J, leaving 17 bases between them. This chain's CDR3 is CASSLRVGTGSETQYF. CDR3 DNA: TGTGCCAGCAGCTTGAGGGTAGGAACGGGGTCAGAGACCCAGTACTTC.

This clone was observed once. The genes are TRBV28 and TRBJ1-1; D is uncertain. CDR1 is MDHEN and CDR2 is SYDVKM in the germline V gene. The CDR3 has 11 residues. Trimming took 7 bases from V and 4 from J, leaving 7 bases between them. DNA of the CDR3: TGTGCCAGCAATATGGGCACTGAAGCTTTCTTT. Amino acid sequence: CASNMGTEAFF. The full variable domain, completed using reference TRBV28 and TRBJ1-1, is DVKVTQSSRYLVKRTGEKVFLECVQDMDHENMFWYRQDPGLGLRLIYFSYDVKMKEKGDIPEGYSVSREKKERFSLILESASTNQTSMYLCASNMGTEAFFGQGTRLTVV.

This clone was recorded once. The V call is TRBV3-1 (or the pseudogene TRBV3-2), the J call TRBJ1-2, with 7 bases that match TRBD1. The V segment lost 3 bases and the J segment 4 bases; nucleotides outside the gene matches: 2. From germline, CDR1 is LGHDT and CDR2 YNNKEL (reference sequence). The CDR3 is made up of 13 amino acids. For the CDR3, the DNA is TGTGCCAGCAGCCACCGGGACAGCTATGGCTACACCTTC. As protein: CASSHRDSYGYTF.

CDR3 residues: CASSFLGGETQYF. The CDR3 DNA reads as TGTGCCAGCAGTTTTTTGGGAGGAGAGACCCAGTACTTC. The rearrangement joins TRBV12-3 or TRBV12-4 to TRBJ2-5; possibly TRBD2 for D (6 bases). V lost 3 bases and J lost 4, with 9 bases in between. The CDR3 runs to 13 residues.

The chain carries TRBV2 and TRBJ2-7; a possible D gene is TRBD1 (6 bases). Germline CDR1 is SNHLY and CDR2 is FYNNEI. The CDR3 runs 15 residues. The V end was cut by 5 bases, the J end by 2 bases, with 16 bases between. The CDR3 DNA is TGTGCCAGCAGTAAAGGGGGTGGGGGAACCTACGAGCAGTACGTC. Protein product: CASSKGGGGTYEQYV.

The CDR3, as DNA: TGTGCCTGGAGTGTACTAGCGGGAGTGGTTGAGCAGTTCTTC. This sequence encodes CAWSVLAGVVEQFF. The chain recombines TRBV30 with TRBJ2-1; 11 bases align to TRBD2. CDR1 is GTSNPN and CDR2 is SVGIG in the germline V gene (reference sequence). With 0 bases clipped from V and 9 bases from J, the junction kept 4 bases outside the gene matches. The CDR3 covers 14 residues.

This chain joins TRBV19 and TRBJ1-2; TRBD1 matches at 8 bases. Germline-derived CDR1 and CDR2 are LNHDA and SQIVND (reference sequence). The V gene end was trimmed by 6 bases and the J gene end by 2 bases; junction bases not matched to a gene: 11. The CDR3 extends over 16 amino acids. DNA for the CDR3: TGTGCCAGTAGCCCTCAGGGGGCAGGGGGGAACTATGGCTACACCTTC. Translating gives CASSPQGAGGNYGYTF.

The V and J genes are TRBV28 and TRBJ1-4; D gene unclear. The CDR3 extends over 14 amino acids. Germline CDR1 is MDHEN and CDR2 is SYDVKM. V was clipped by 6 bases and J by 3 bases, with 11 bases between them. The CDR3 nucleotides read TGTGCCAGCAGCTCAAGCGGGCCTAATGAAAAACTGTTTTTT. Translating it yields CASSSSGPNEKLFF. Filled out from reference TRBV28 and TRBJ1-4, the complete variable domain reads DVKVTQSSRYLVKRTGEKVFLECVQDMDHENMFWYRQDPGLGLRLIYFSYDVKMKEKGDIPEGYSVSREKKERFSLILESASTNQTSMYLCASSSSGPNEKLFFGSGTQLSVL.

This chain connects TRBV27 to TRBJ1-6, with D tentatively TRBD1 (6 bases). The germline V and J ends were trimmed by 5 bases and 7 bases, with 12 bases remaining between them. This CDR3 region has 14 residues. Germline CDR1 is MNHEY and CDR2 is SMNVEV (reference sequence). DNA of the CDR3: TGTGCCAGCAGTACGACAGGTTACAATTCACCCCTCCACTTT. Translation gives CASSTTGYNSPLHF.

The rearrangement uses TRBV2 and TRBJ2-1; D might be TRBD1 or TRBD2, each matching 5 bases. The germline V gene encodes CDR1 SNHLY and CDR2 FYNNEI. Trimming took off 7 bases at V and 5 bases at J, with 18 bases between the two ends. The CDR3 consists of 15 residues. The CDR3 spells CASNPMGRVDNEQFF. CDR3 bases: TGTGCCAGCAACCCGATGGGACGGGTAGACAATGAGCAGTTCTTC.

V is TRBV5-1 and J is TRBJ1-1; D unresolved. There are 13 residues in the CDR3. V was shortened by 0 bases and J by 7 bases, with 10 bases between the two germline ends. Germline CDR1 is SGHRS and CDR2 is YFSETQ. The CDR3 loop reads CASSLGSPDEAFF. DNA for the CDR3: TGCGCCAGCAGCTTGGGGAGCCCGGATGAAGCTTTCTTT.

V usage is TRBV7-2 and J usage is TRBJ1-3; D not resolved. The length of the CDR3 is 13 residues. The germline gives CDR1 SGHTA, CDR2 FQGNSA. The ends were cut back, 6 bases at V and 0 bases at J, with 6 bases in the middle. The CDR3 here is CASSSYSGNTIYF. The CDR3 nucleotides are TGTGCCAGCAGTTCCTACTCTGGAAACACCATATATTTT.

The chain joins TRBV30 to TRBJ2-3, with TRBD1 matching over 7 bases. The CDR3 consists of 12 residues. From germline, CDR1 is GTSNPN and CDR2 SVGIG (reference sequence). The V segment lost 5 bases and the J segment 1 base; nucleotides outside the gene matches: 0. The CDR3 region has the DNA TGTGCCTGGGGACAGGGCACAGATACGCAGTATTTT. It encodes CAWGQGTDTQYF.

This chain connects TRBV28 to TRBJ2-5, with 8 bases matching TRBD1. This CDR3 spans 15 amino acids. Per the germline V gene, CDR1 is MDHEN and CDR2 is SYDVKM. The trim removed 5 bases at V and 4 bases at J, leaving 9 bases unmatched. DNA for the CDR3: TGTGCCAGCAGTACCCCCGGGACAGGCGGAGAGACCCAGTACTTC. Amino acid sequence: CASSTPGTGGETQYF.

The count of this clone is one. In DNA form, the CDR3 reads TGTGCCAGTAGTCCTATCACAGATACGCAGTATTTT. Amino acid sequence: CASSPITDTQYF. The V and J genes are TRBV19 and TRBJ2-3, with D hard to call. CDR3 length: 12 residues. Trimming took off 5 bases at V and 2 bases at J, with 5 bases between the two ends. Germline CDR1 LNHDA, CDR2 SQIVND (reference sequence). The full variable domain, completed using reference TRBV19 and TRBJ2-3, is DGGITQSPKYLFRKEGQNVTLSCEQNLNHDAMYWYRQDPGQGLRLIYYSQIVNDFQKGDIAEGYSVSREKKESFPLTVTSAQKNPTAFYLCASSPITDTQYFGPGTRLTVL.

CDR3 in amino acids: CASSPLGPFSVADTQYF. The DNA for the CDR3 is TGTGCCAGCAGTCCTTTAGGGCCCTTTTCAGTGGCAGATACGCAGTATTTT. The chain has TRBV28 and TRBJ2-3, with D unresolved. Germline assignment: CDR1 MDHEN and CDR2 SYDVKM. With 5 bases removed from V and 4 bases from J, the gap between germline ends came to 22 bases. The CDR3 spans 17 residues.

The chain has TRBV5-4 and TRBJ1-4; D unresolved. The CDR3 contains 14 residues. V lost 4 bases, J lost 4 bases, and 11 bases lay in between. CDR1 and CDR2 from the germline V gene are SGHNT and YYREEE (reference sequence). CDR3 in amino acids: CASSPSGGNEKLFF. The DNA for the CDR3 is TGTGCCAGCAGCCCTTCTGGCGGTAATGAAAAACTGTTTTTT. Full variable domain (remainder filled in from reference TRBV5-4 and TRBJ1-4): ETGVTQSPTHLIKTRGQQVTLRCSSQSGHNTVSWYQQALGQGPQFIFQYYREEENGRGNFPPRFSGLQFPNYSSELNVNALELDDSALYLCASSPSGGNEKLFFGSGTQLSVL.

The table lists this clone with a count of one. The rearrangement links TRBV6-5 to TRBJ1-1; 8 nucleotides match TRBD1. This CDR3 has 13 amino acids. The germline V gene encodes CDR1 MNHEY and CDR2 SVGAGI. The junction had 3 bases not matched to a gene; V was cut back by 5 bases and J by 4 bases. CDR3 sequence (DNA): TGTGCCAGCAGTCATACAGGGGGCACTGAAGCTTTCTTT. It is translated as CASSHTGGTEAFF.

The chain is built from TRBV7-2 and TRBJ2-3, with 11 bases fitting TRBD2. This CDR3 contains 17 residues. Germline CDR1 reads SGHTA; CDR2 reads FQGNSA. Trimming at V came to 5 bases and at J to 0 bases, leaving 7 bases not matched to a gene. CDR3 nucleotides: TGTGCCAGCAGCAAAACTAGCGGGAGCTCTAGCACAGATACGCAGTATTTT. Translation: CASSKTSGSSSTDTQYF.

The sample holds one count of this clone. This chain joins TRBV9 and TRBJ1-4, with TRBD1 identical over 9 bases. The CDR3 spans 14 residues. The germline V gene has CDR1 SGDLS and CDR2 YYNGEE. J gave up 8 bases and V 3 bases, and 5 bases lay outside the gene matches. Here the CDR3 DNA reads TGTGCCAGCAGCGCCGGGACAGGGCAGGAAAAACTGTTTTTT. It codes for CASSAGTGQEKLFF.

CDR3 sequence (DNA): TGTGCCAGCAGCTCGGGACTAGCGAACACCGGGGAGCTGTTTTTT. Translation: CASSSGLANTGELFF. The chain employs TRBV7-2 and TRBJ2-2; 8 nucleotides align to TRBD2. V shed 4 bases and J 0 bases; nucleotides not matched to a gene: 1. CDR1 is SGHTA and CDR2 is FQGNSA in the germline V gene. CDR3 length: 15 residues.

The V and J genes are TRBV5-1 and TRBJ2-1; TRBD1 agrees at 7 bases. The CDR3 totals 13 residues. The J segment lost 7 bases and the V segment lost 1 base, leaving 2 bases of the junction unmatched. Germline CDR1 is SGHRS and CDR2 is YFSETQ. Here the CDR3 reads CASSLTGDNEQFF. In DNA form, the CDR3 reads TGCGCCAGCAGCTTGACAGGGGATAATGAGCAGTTCTTC.

This clone showed up just once. The rearrangement links TRBV11-3 to TRBJ1-1, with D unclear. Germline CDR1 is SGHNT and CDR2 is YENEEA. Trimming removed 5 bases from V and 0 bases from J, with 10 bases in between. This CDR3 region has 14 residues. CDR3 sequence reads: CASSLGPLNTEAFF. In DNA form, the CDR3 reads TGTGCCAGCAGCCTAGGACCCCTGAACACTGAAGCTTTCTTT.